This is a list of T cell receptor beta chains from one sample in a study of cytomegalovirus exposure and HLA in healthy donors. The data were produced by immunoSEQ multiplex PCR, yet TCRdb's version contains in-frame clones alone and is incomplete. The repertoire includes about 180,000 clones, approximately 77% of them detected once, and approximately 2.4% sits in the top ten. Sequencing was performed on PBMCs. The receptors here all came from a female donor in good health and CMV-seronegative. Each CDR3 is given with its conserved first and last residue. D genes are given only for firm matches. Clone sizes are given selectively: once, few, many, or a class where the clone is expanded.

>TRBV30|TRBJ2-1|few|TRBD2
CAWSELAGGYNEQFF
TGTGCCTGGAGTGAACTAGCGGGAGGCTACAATGAGCAGTTCTTC
>TRBV6-5|TRBJ2-3|-|-
CASSSGGALWDTQYF
TGTGCCAGCAGCTCCGGAGGGGCCCTATGGGATACGCAGTATTTT
>TRBV6-5|TRBJ2-6|-|-
CASNHRGGLTF
TGTGCCAGCAACCACAGGGGAGGTCTGACTTTC
>TRBV18|TRBJ2-1|-|TRBD2
CASSPLSGRGSSYNEQFF
TGTGCCAGCTCACCACTTAGCGGGAGGGGTAGCTCCTACAATGAGCAGTTCTTC
>TRBV7-8|TRBJ2-7|-|TRBD1
CASSPDRVVGEQYF
TGTGCCAGCAGCCCCGACAGGGTAGTAGGCGAGCAGTACTTC
>TRBV6-5|TRBJ1-5|many|-
CASSSETDQPQHF
TGTGCCAGCAGTTCGGAGACGGATCAGCCCCAGCATTTT
>TRBV28|TRBJ2-5|once|-
CASSWTWAGDLGETQYF
TGTGCCAGCAGTTGGACTTGGGCAGGGGACCTGGGGGAGACCCAGTACTTC
>TRBV2|TRBJ2-6|-|-
CASSAEGAGSGANVLTF
TGTGCCAGCAGTGCGGAGGGGGCAGGATCAGGGGCCAACGTCCTGACTTTC
>TRBV4-3|TRBJ2-3|-|TRBD1
CASSQRRPGQGTDTQYF
TGCGCCAGCAGCCAAAGGCGTCCGGGACAGGGCACAGATACGCAGTATTTT
>TRBV25-1|TRBJ1-4|-|TRBD1
CASSVPGQENELFF
TGTGCCAGCAGTGTCCCGGGACAGGAGAATGAACTGTTTTTT
>TRBV30|TRBJ2-7|-|-
CAWSIGRGSYEQYF
TGTGCCTGGAGTATAGGACGGGGCTCCTACGAGCAGTACTTC
>TRBV9|TRBJ1-2|-|-
CASSVLPGNGYTF
TGTGCCAGCAGCGTACTTCCAGGCAATGGCTACACCTTC
>TRBV9|TRBJ2-3|-|-
CASSVGLAPYTDTQYF
TGTGCCAGCAGCGTAGGATTAGCTCCTTACACAGATACGCAGTATTTT
>TRBV28|TRBJ1-2|-|-
CASTKPGPEGGYTF
TGTGCCAGCACCAAGCCCGGGCCAGAGGGAGGCTACACCTTC
>TRBV7-2|TRBJ2-3|-|TRBD2
CASSLARVTSGKTDTQYF
TGTGCCAGCAGCTTAGCGCGGGTAACTAGCGGAAAAACAGATACGCAGTATTTT
>TRBV28|TRBJ2-5|few|-
CASSLGAGETQYF
TGTGCCAGCAGTTTAGGGGCAGGGGAGACCCAGTACTTC
>TRBV5-1|TRBJ1-1|-|TRBD1
CASSSGQGRTEAFF
TGCGCCAGCAGTTCCGGACAGGGCCGGACTGAAGCTTTCTTT
>TRBV5-1|TRBJ2-7|-|TRBD2
CASSVPGTNLDEQYF
TGCGCCAGCAGCGTACCCGGGACTAATCTGGACGAGCAGTACTTC
>TRBV29-1|TRBJ2-1|-|-
CSVEDYREGYNEQFF
TGCAGCGTTGAAGATTACCGGGAAGGGTACAATGAGCAGTTCTTC
>TRBV28|TRBJ2-2|-|TRBD1
CASSFGGTGGTGELFF
TGTGCCAGCAGTTTTGGTGGGACAGGGGGCACCGGGGAGCTGTTTTTT
>TRBV5-1|TRBJ2-7|-|TRBD2
CASSTTGGWEQYF
TGCGCCAGCAGCACTACGGGGGGGTGGGAGCAGTACTTC
>TRBV4-2|TRBJ1-5|-|-
CASSQDSRQVTSDQPQHF
TGTGCCAGCAGCCAAGATAGCCGACAGGTGACTAGCGATCAGCCCCAGCATTTT
>TRBV2|TRBJ1-2|once|TRBD1
CASSGAGQGSSYRGYTF
TGTGCCAGCAGTGGGGCTGGACAGGGGTCCTCCTACCGTGGCTACACCTTC
>TRBV19|TRBJ2-2|-|-
CASRNTGELFF
TGTGCCAGCAGGAACACCGGGGAGCTGTTTTTT
>TRBV2|TRBJ1-5|-|TRBD1
CASRKGTVVNQPQHF
TGTGCCAGCAGGAAGGGGACAGTAGTAAATCAGCCCCAGCATTTT
>TRBV6-5|TRBJ2-4|few|TRBD2
CASSYGGEKDNIQYF
TGTGCCAGCAGTTACGGGGGGGAGAAGGATAACATTCAGTACTTC
>TRBV28|TRBJ1-1|-|-
CASNLPTGQNTEAFF
TGTGCCAGCAACCTCCCCACAGGGCAGAACACTGAAGCTTTCTTT
>TRBV4-2|TRBJ2-3|-|-
CASSLAEGSTDTQYF
TGTGCCAGCAGCCTCGCTGAGGGAAGCACAGATACGCAGTATTTT
>TRBV5-1|TRBJ2-1|-|-
CASASSPRPYNEQFF
TGCGCCAGCGCCTCTAGTCCTAGGCCCTACAATGAGCAGTTCTTC
>TRBV10-3|TRBJ2-7|-|TRBD2
CAISEPSGRPNYEQYF
TGTGCCATCAGTGAGCCTAGCGGGAGGCCTAACTACGAGCAGTACTTC
>TRBV7-2|TRBJ1-2|-|-
CASSSPLPTTYGYTF
TGTGCCAGCAGCTCGCCCCTCCCGACAACCTATGGCTACACCTTC
>TRBV5-4|TRBJ1-4|-|-
CASSLSGGLNEKLFF
TGTGCCAGCAGCTTGTCTGGGGGCCTTAATGAAAAACTGTTTTTT
>TRBV10-3|TRBJ2-1|few|TRBD2
CAISEIQRGGSSYNEQFF
TGTGCCATCAGCGAGATTCAGCGGGGGGGAAGCTCCTACAATGAGCAGTTCTTC
>TRBV6-1|TRBJ1-1|-|-
CASVKPGLNTEAFF
TGTGCCAGCGTTAAACCAGGGCTGAACACTGAAGCTTTCTTT
>TRBV7-2|TRBJ2-1|-|TRBD2
CASSLASGGGSYNEQFF
TGTGCCAGCAGCTTAGCGTCGGGCGGGGGCTCCTACAATGAGCAGTTCTTC
>TRBV4-2|TRBJ1-1|few|TRBD1
CASSPRDRGMNTEAFF
TGTGCCAGCAGCCCCCGGGACAGGGGGATGAACACTGAAGCTTTCTTT
>TRBV4-2|TRBJ2-7|-|TRBD1
CASSQGSGTGRNEQYF
TGTGCCAGCAGCCAAGGTAGTGGGACAGGCCGGAACGAGCAGTACTTC
>TRBV7-2|TRBJ1-1|-|TRBD1
CASRGYRGGNTEAFF
TGTGCCAGCAGAGGATACAGGGGTGGGAACACTGAAGCTTTCTTT
>TRBV19|TRBJ2-7|few|TRBD2
CASSITTSGTYEQYF
TGTGCCAGTAGTATAACGACTAGCGGGACCTACGAGCAGTACTTC
>TRBV7-9|TRBJ2-2|-|TRBD2
CASSPVRASGISTGELFF
TGTGCCAGCAGCCCCGTTCGGGCTAGCGGGATTAGCACCGGGGAGCTGTTTTTT
>TRBV4-3|TRBJ2-1|-|-
CASSQGEIASNDEQFF
TGCGCCAGCAGCCAAGGGGAAATAGCGTCGAACGATGAGCAGTTCTTC
>TRBV19|TRBJ1-1|-|-
CASSIRWNTEAFF
TGTGCCAGTAGTATTCGGTGGAACACTGAAGCTTTCTTT
>TRBV7-2|TRBJ2-1|-|TRBD1
CASSLVAGGDYNEQFF
TGTGCCAGCAGCTTAGTCGCAGGGGGTGACTACAATGAGCAGTTCTTC
>TRBV9|TRBJ2-1|-|TRBD2
CASSATSGTYNEQFF
TGTGCCAGCAGCGCTACTAGCGGGACTTACAATGAGCAGTTCTTC
>TRBV7-3|TRBJ1-1|-|-
CASSALGGNTEAFF
TGTGCCAGCAGCGCCCTGGGGGGGAACACTGAAGCTTTCTTT
>TRBV19|TRBJ2-2|-|TRBD1
CASSITGDTGELFF
TGTGCCAGTAGTATTACAGGGGACACCGGGGAGCTGTTTTTT
>TRBV18|TRBJ1-2|-|TRBD1
CASSPDRVGYTF
TGTGCCAGCTCACCCGACAGGGTTGGCTACACCTTC
>TRBV7-9|TRBJ2-3|-|TRBD1
CSSRQRGLTDTQYF
TGTTCCAGCAGGCAAAGGGGGCTCACAGATACGCAGTATTTT
>TRBV27|TRBJ2-7|once|-
CASSAPGTITYEQYF
TGTGCCAGCAGTGCCCCCGGGACAATTACCTACGAGCAGTACTTC
>TRBV30|TRBJ1-2|once|TRBD1
CAWSPSDRDYGYTF
TGTGCCTGGAGCCCGTCCGACAGGGATTATGGCTACACCTTC
>TRBV27|TRBJ2-1|-|-
CASSLLPSSYNEQFF
TGTGCCAGCAGTTTACTACCGAGCTCCTACAATGAGCAGTTCTTC
>TRBV18|TRBJ1-4|-|-
CASSPHGTLNEKLFF
TGTGCCAGCTCACCACACGGGACACTTAATGAAAAACTGTTTTTT